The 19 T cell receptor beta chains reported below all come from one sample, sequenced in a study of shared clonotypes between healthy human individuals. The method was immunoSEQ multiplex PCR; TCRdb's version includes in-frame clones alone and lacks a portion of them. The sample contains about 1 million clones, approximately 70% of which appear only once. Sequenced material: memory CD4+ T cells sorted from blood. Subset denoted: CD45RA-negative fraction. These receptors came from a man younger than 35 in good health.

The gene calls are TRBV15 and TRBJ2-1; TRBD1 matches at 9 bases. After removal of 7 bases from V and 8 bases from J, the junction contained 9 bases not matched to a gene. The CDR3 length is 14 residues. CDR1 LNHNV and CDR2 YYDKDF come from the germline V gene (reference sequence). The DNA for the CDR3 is TGTGCCACCATCCGGGACAGGGTTTCCGATGAGCAGTTCTTC. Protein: CATIRDRVSDEQFF.

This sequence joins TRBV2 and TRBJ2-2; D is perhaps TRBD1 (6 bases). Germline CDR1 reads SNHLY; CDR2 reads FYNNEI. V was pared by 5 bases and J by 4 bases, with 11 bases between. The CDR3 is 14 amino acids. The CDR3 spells CASSLTGGTGELFF. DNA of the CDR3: TGTGCCAGCAGTTTGACAGGCGGCACCGGGGAGCTGTTTTTT.

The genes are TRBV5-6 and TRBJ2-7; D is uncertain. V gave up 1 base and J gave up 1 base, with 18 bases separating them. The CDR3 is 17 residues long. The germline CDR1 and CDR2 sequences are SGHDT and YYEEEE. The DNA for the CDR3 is TGTGCCAGCAGCTTGAGGGTCTCATCAGCTCCATCCTACGAGCAGTACTTC. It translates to CASSLRVSSAPSYEQYF.

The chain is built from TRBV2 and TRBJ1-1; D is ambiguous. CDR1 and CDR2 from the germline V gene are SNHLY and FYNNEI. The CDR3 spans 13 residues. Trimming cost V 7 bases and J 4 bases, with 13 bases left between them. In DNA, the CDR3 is TGTGCCAGCACCCTTAGTAGGACCACTGAAGCTTTCTTT. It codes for CASTLSRTTEAFF.

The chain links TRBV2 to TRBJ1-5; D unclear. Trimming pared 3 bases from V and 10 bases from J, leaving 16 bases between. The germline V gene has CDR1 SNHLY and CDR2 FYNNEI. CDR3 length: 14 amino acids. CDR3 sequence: CASSEEQTVEPQHF. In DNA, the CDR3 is TGTGCCAGCAGTGAGGAGCAGACCGTCGAACCCCAGCATTTT.

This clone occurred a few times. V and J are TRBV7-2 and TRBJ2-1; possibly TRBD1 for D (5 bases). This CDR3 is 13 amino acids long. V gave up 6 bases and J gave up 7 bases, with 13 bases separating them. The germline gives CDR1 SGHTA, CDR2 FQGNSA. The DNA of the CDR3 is TGTGCCAGCAGTTTTATGGGGCGAAATGAGCAGTTCTTC. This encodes CASSFMGRNEQFF.

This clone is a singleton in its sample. CDR3 sequence: CATSTGGYGYTF. DNA of the CDR3: TGTGCCACCAGCACAGGGGGGTATGGCTACACCTTC. The chain recombines TRBV15 with TRBJ1-2; 7 nucleotides match TRBD1. Per the germline V gene, CDR1 is LNHNV and CDR2 is YYDKDF (reference sequence). The CDR3 runs 12 residues. V gave up 4 bases and J gave up 5 bases; unmatched junction bases: 1. The full variable domain, with the rest looked up from reference TRBV15 and TRBJ1-2, is DAMVIQNPRYQVTQFGKPVTLSCSQTLNHNVMYWYQQKSSQAPKLLFHYYDKDFNNEADTPDNFQSRRPNTSFCFLDIRSPGLGDTAMYLCATSTGGYGYTFGSGTRLTVV.

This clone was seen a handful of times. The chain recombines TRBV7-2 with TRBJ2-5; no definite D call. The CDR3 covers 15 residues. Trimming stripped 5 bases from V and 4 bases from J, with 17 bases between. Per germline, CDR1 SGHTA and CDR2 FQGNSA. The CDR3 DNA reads TGTGCCAGCAGCGATGGGTCATTGGGAACAGAGACCCAGTACTTC. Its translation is CASSDGSLGTETQYF.

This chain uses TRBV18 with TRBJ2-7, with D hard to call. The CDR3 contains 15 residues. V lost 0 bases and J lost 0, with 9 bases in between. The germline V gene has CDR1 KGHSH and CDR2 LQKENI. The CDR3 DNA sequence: TGTGCCAGCTCACCACCGAGCAGAATCTCCTACGAGCAGTACTTC. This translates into CASSPPSRISYEQYF. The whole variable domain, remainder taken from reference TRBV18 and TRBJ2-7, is NAGVMQNPRHLVRRRGQEARLRCSPMKGHSHVYWYRQLPEEGLKFMVYLQKENIIDESGMPKERFSAEFPKEGPSILRIQQVVRGDSAAYFCASSPPSRISYEQYFGPGTRLTVT.

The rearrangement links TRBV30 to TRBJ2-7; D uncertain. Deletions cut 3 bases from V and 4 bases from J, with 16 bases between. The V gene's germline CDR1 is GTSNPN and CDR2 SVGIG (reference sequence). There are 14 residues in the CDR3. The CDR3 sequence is CAWSDNGPLYEQYF. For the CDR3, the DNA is TGTGCCTGGAGCGACAATGGACCATTATACGAGCAGTACTTC.

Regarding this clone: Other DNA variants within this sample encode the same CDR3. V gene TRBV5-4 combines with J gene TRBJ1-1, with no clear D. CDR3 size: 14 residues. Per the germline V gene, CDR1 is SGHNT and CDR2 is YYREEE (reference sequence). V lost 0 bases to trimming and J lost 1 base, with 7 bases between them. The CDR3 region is CASSLDSRNTEAFF. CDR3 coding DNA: TGTGCCAGCAGCTTGGACAGCAGGAACACTGAAGCTTTCTTT.

In DNA form, the CDR3 reads TGCGCCAGCAGCTTGGGGGGTCAGGTACTTTACAATGAGCAGTTCTTC. It is translated as CASSLGGQVLYNEQFF. This chain joins TRBV5-1 and TRBJ2-1; D not resolved. Germline-derived CDR1 and CDR2 are SGHRS and YFSETQ. V was cut by 0 bases and J by 4 bases, with 14 bases left in between. The CDR3 runs to 16 residues.

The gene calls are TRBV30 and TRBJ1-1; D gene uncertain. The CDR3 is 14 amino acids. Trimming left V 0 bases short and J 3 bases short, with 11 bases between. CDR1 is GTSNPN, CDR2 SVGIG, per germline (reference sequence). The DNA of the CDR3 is TGTGCCTGGAGTGTGGTCCCCACGGACACTGAAGCTTTCTTT. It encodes CAWSVVPTDTEAFF.

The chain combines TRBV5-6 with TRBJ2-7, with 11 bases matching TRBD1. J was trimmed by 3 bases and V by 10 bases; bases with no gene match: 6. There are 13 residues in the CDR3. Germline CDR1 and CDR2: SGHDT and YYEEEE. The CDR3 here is CASRTGGNYEQYF. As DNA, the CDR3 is TGTGCCTCCCGGACAGGGGGCAACTACGAGCAGTACTTC.

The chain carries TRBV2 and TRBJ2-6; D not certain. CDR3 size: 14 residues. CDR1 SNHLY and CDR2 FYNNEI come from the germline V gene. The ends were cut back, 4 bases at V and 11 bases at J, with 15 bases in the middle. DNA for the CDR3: TGTGCCAGCAGTGTGGGCCAGGAGAGCGACGTCCTGACTTTC. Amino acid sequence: CASSVGQESDVLTF. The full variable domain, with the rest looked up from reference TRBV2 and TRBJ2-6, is EPEVTQTPSHQVTQMGQEVILRCVPISNHLYFYWYRQILGQKVEFLVSFYNNEISEKSEIFDDQFSVERPDGSNFTLKIRSTKLEDSAMYFCASSVGQESDVLTFGAGSRLTVL.

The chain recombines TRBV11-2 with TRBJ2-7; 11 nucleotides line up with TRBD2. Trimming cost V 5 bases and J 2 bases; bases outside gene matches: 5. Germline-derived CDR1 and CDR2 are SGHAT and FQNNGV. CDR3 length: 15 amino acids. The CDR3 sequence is CASSTPGLAAYEQYF. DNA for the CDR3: TGTGCCAGCAGCACGCCGGGACTAGCGGCCTACGAGCAGTACTTC.

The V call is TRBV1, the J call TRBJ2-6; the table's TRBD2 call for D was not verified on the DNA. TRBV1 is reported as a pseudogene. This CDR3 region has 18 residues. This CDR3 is CTSSQVLAGGPGANVLTF. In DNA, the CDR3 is TGCACCAGCAGCCAAGTATTAGCGGGGGGGCCAGGGGCCAACGTCCTGACTTTC.

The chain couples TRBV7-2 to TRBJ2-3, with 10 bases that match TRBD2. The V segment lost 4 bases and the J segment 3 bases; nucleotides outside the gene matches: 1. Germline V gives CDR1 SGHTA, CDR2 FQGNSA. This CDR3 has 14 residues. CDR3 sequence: CASSYSGGTDTQYF. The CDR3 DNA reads TGTGCCAGCAGCTATAGCGGGGGGACAGATACGCAGTATTTT.

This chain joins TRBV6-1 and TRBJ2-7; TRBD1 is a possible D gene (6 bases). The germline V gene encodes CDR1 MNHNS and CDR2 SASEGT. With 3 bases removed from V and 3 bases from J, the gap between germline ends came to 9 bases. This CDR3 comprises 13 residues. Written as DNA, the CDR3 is TGTGCCAGCAGTGATCAGGACAGCTACGAGCAGTACTTC. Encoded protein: CASSDQDSYEQYF.